One sample yielded the 20 T cell receptor beta chains listed below, sequenced in a study of cytomegalovirus exposure and HLA in healthy donors. PCR was performed using 60 Vbeta and 13 Jbeta primers. TCRdb's copy holds only in-frame clones and misses some; the assay was immunoSEQ multiplex PCR. The table shows nearly 110,000 clones, with 75% occurring only once. Source material: PBMCs. These receptors were taken from a man aged 40-49 years in good health and CMV-seronegative.

This clone was counted only a few times. The genes are TRBV9 and TRBJ1-2, with D unclear. The germline gives CDR1 SGDLS, CDR2 YYNGEE. V lost 0 bases to trimming and J lost 5 bases, with 11 bases between them. CDR3 length: 14 residues. In DNA, the CDR3 is TGTGCCAGCAGCGTAGATTACAGTCATTATGGCTACACCTTC. It specifies CASSVDYSHYGYTF.

In DNA, the CDR3 is TGTGCCAGCAGTGCCCGAGGACTGGACCTCCGAACGCAGTATTTT. It codes for CASSARGLDLRTQYF. The V gene is TRBV25-1, the J gene TRBJ2-3; D is possibly TRBD2 (5 bases). The CDR3 consists of 15 residues. The V end lost 4 bases, the J end lost 9 bases, and 20 bases lay between the germline ends. Looked up from germline, CDR1 is MGHDK and CDR2 is SYGVNS.

This clone has more than one count but fewer than ten. The chain combines TRBV11-3 with TRBJ2-3, with D perhaps matching TRBD2 (5 bases). V gave up 5 bases and J gave up 8 bases, with 17 bases separating them. The CDR3 runs to 14 residues. The germline V gene encodes CDR1 SGHNT and CDR2 YENEEA. CDR3 sequence reads: CASSQLDRISTQYF. In nucleotides, the CDR3 is TGTGCCAGCAGCCAACTAGATAGGATCAGTACGCAGTATTTT. Drawing the rest from reference TRBV11-3 and TRBJ2-3, the complete variable domain is EAGVVQSPRYKIIEKKQPVAFWCNPISGHNTLYWYLQNLGQGPELLIRYENEEAVDDSQLPKDRFSAERLKGVDSTLKIQPAELGDSAVYLCASSQLDRISTQYFGPGTRLTVL.

The chain combines TRBV19 with TRBJ2-1, with a tentative D call TRBD2 (6 bases). The CDR3 length is 13 residues. V lost 3 bases and J 8 bases, leaving 11 bases between the germline ends. Germline assignment: CDR1 LNHDA and CDR2 SQIVND (reference sequence). CDR3 region: CASSIGASDEQFF. DNA of the CDR3: TGTGCCAGTAGTATCGGAGCTAGCGATGAGCAGTTCTTC.

CDR3 sequence (DNA): TGTGCCAGCAGTGAAGAGGGACAGGGTTGGGATGAGCAGTTCTTC. Amino acids: CASSEEGQGWDEQFF. The rearrangement joins TRBV6-1 to TRBJ2-1, with 9 bases lining up with TRBD1. The V gene's germline CDR1 is MNHNS and CDR2 SASEGT. Losses at the gene ends were 1 base for V and 8 bases for J; bases not matched to a gene: 6. This CDR3 has 15 amino acids.

This clone was counted between two and nine times. The chain carries TRBV15 and TRBJ2-5, with D unresolved. The V end lost 1 base, the J end lost 3 bases, and 12 bases lay between the germline ends. The CDR3 spans 15 residues. The germline V gene encodes CDR1 LNHNV and CDR2 YYDKDF (reference sequence). The CDR3 DNA follows: TGTGCCACCAGCAGAGGGGCAACGTTGGAAGAGACCCAGTACTTC. Protein: CATSRGATLEETQYF.

This clone showed up just a few times. This chain links TRBV10-2 with TRBJ2-3; 9 nucleotides line up with TRBD1. The J segment lost 2 bases and the V segment lost 7 bases, leaving 10 bases of the junction unmatched. CDR3 size: 16 residues. Germline-derived CDR1 and CDR2 are WSHSY and SAAADI. The CDR3 sequence is CASIPDRGLSTDTQYF. CDR3 coding DNA: TGCGCCAGCATCCCCGACAGGGGGTTATCCACAGATACGCAGTATTTT.

For this clone: At one boundary the junction diverges from the germline segment, which might be a read error. V gene TRBV7-9 combines with J gene TRBJ1-2; 9 bases align to TRBD1. This CDR3 is built from 16 residues. From germline, CDR1 is SEHNR and CDR2 FQNEAQ (reference sequence). The CDR3 coding sequence is TGTTCCAGCAGCTTTACGGGACAGGGAGGGATGGATGGCTACACCTTC. It is translated as CSSSFTGQGGMDGYTF.

This sequence joins TRBV19 and TRBJ1-5, with D possibly TRBD1 on 6 matching bases. Germline-derived CDR1 and CDR2 are LNHDA and SQIVND (reference sequence). The CDR3 runs 15 residues. Trimming took off 6 bases at V and 0 bases at J, with 12 bases between the two ends. This chain's CDR3 is CASSPTGYSNQPQHF. DNA of the CDR3: TGTGCCAGTAGCCCTACAGGGTATAGCAATCAGCCCCAGCATTTT.

The chain uses TRBV10-2 and TRBJ2-3, with D perhaps matching TRBD2 (7 bases). This CDR3 region has 12 residues. Germline V gene data show CDR1 as WSHSY and CDR2 as SAAADI. Trimming cost V 8 bases and J 10 bases, with 16 bases left between them. The DNA of the CDR3 is TGCGCCAGCTCTCCCACCGGGGGGCCGCAGTATTTT. Amino acids: CASSPTGGPQYF.

CDR3: CASSEGGGRGNTEAFF. DNA of the CDR3: TGTGCCAGCAGTGAAGGGGGGGGGCGTGGTAACACTGAAGCTTTCTTT. The V call is TRBV6-1, the J call TRBJ1-1; the D gene is possibly TRBD1 (6 bases). There are 16 residues in the CDR3. Germline lookup yields CDR1 MNHNS and CDR2 SASEGT. Trimming removed 1 base at V and 2 bases at J, with 14 bases between.

This rearrangement joins TRBV5-1 to TRBJ2-5; D may be TRBD2 (5 bases). V gave up 0 bases and J gave up 4 bases, with 7 bases separating them. The germline CDR1 and CDR2 sequences are SGHRS and YFSETQ. This CDR3 region has 13 residues. The CDR3 reads CASSLAGIETQYF. DNA of the CDR3: TGCGCCAGCAGCTTGGCCGGGATAGAGACCCAGTACTTC.

The chain joins TRBV7-9 to TRBJ1-2, with 7 nucleotides matching TRBD1. The V gene end was trimmed by 7 bases and the J gene end by 0 bases; junction bases not matched to a gene: 5. Per germline, CDR1 SEHNR and CDR2 FQNEAQ (reference sequence). The CDR3 is made up of 14 amino acids. Written as DNA, the CDR3 is TGTGCCAGCAACGACAGGGAAGCTAACTATGGCTACACCTTC. Translation: CASNDREANYGYTF.

The rearrangement uses TRBV7-9 and TRBJ2-3, with 12 positions matching TRBD1. Germline trimming cut 2 bases from V and 6 bases from J; bases unmatched to any gene: 6. This CDR3 region has 16 residues. The germline V gene has CDR1 SEHNR and CDR2 FQNEAQ (reference sequence). As DNA, the CDR3 is TGTGCCAGCAGCTTATTGGGACAGGGGGCCGGGGATACGCAGTATTTT. It is translated as CASSLLGQGAGDTQYF. Complete variable domain (other parts from reference TRBV7-9 and TRBJ2-3): DTGVSQNPRHKITKRGQNVTFRCDPISEHNRLYWYRQTLGQGPEFLTYFQNEAQLEKSRLLSDRFSAERPKGSFSTLEIQRTEQGDSAMYLCASSLLGQGAGDTQYFGPGTRLTVL.

J is TRBJ2-3 and V is TRBV5-1, with a weak D call TRBD2 (5 bases). With 7 bases removed from V and 5 bases from J, the gap between germline ends came to 17 bases. The CDR3 totals 14 residues. Germline V gene data show CDR1 as SGHRS and CDR2 as YFSETQ. DNA of the CDR3: TGCGCCAGCCAAAGAGCTAGCCGAGAAGATACGCAGTATTTT. This codes for CASQRASREDTQYF.

J is TRBJ2-7 and V is TRBV5-1, with 15 bases that match TRBD2. With 2 bases clipped from V and 3 bases from J, the junction kept 12 bases outside the gene matches. Germline V gene data show CDR1 as SGHRS and CDR2 as YFSETQ. The CDR3 covers 19 residues. This CDR3 reads CASSFGLAGGRYSYYEQYF. The CDR3 DNA reads as TGCGCCAGCAGCTTCGGACTAGCGGGGGGGCGATATAGTTACTACGAGCAGTACTTC.

The chain recombines TRBV28 with TRBJ2-7, with 8 bases aligning to TRBD1. V was pared by 3 bases and J by 6 bases, with 10 bases of the junction left unmatched. The CDR3 is 15 amino acids. Germline-derived CDR1 and CDR2 are MDHEN and SYDVKM. The CDR3 DNA follows: TGTGCCAGCAGTTTGCAAACAGGGGGGCTCTTCGAGCAGTACTTC. As protein: CASSLQTGGLFEQYF.

V is TRBV5-1 and J is TRBJ2-2; 10 nucleotides agree with TRBD2. CDR1 and CDR2 (germline): SGHRS, YFSETQ. V shed 3 bases, J shed 3 bases, and the junction held 5 bases outside the gene matches. The CDR3 sequence is 16 residues long. CDR3 region: CASSSTGTSDTGELFF. The CDR3 DNA is TGCGCCAGCAGCTCTACCGGGACTAGCGACACCGGGGAGCTGTTTTTT.

The V call is TRBV4-2, the J call TRBJ2-7; D perhaps matches TRBD1 (5 bases). The CDR3 extends over 19 amino acids. V was shortened by 1 base and J by 0 bases, with 22 bases between the two germline ends. The V gene's germline CDR1 is LGHNA and CDR2 YNFKEQ. CDR3 DNA sequence: TGTGCCAGCAGCCAAGGTGGGGCCTGGGCGGCGGACCTCTCCTACGAGCAGTACTTC. It yields the protein CASSQGGAWAADLSYEQYF.

This clone occurred a few times. J is TRBJ1-2 and V is TRBV2, with unresolved D. CDR3 length equals 14 residues. The ends were cut back, 4 bases at V and 6 bases at J, with 15 bases in the middle. From germline, CDR1 is SNHLY and CDR2 FYNNEI. CDR3 in amino acids: CASSAMRDTDGYTF. The CDR3 bases are TGTGCCAGCAGTGCTATGAGGGATACCGATGGCTACACCTTC.